This TCR beta chain was captured by sequencing in a study of blood T cell repertoires in COVID-19. The wider study: Italy, Spain and the United States were the sources of the convalescent and acute COVID-19 samples. From T cells, B-cell-depleted T cells, or PBMCs came the material, which was cDNA or gDNA.

This table comes from immunoSEQ multiplex PCR, and its TCRdb copy is limited to in-frame clones, with some not included. The sample shows roughly 200,000 clones, approximately 88% of them seen only once. The CDR3 has 13 residues. CDR1 is LNHDA and CDR2 is SQIVND in the germline V gene (reference sequence). V lost 11 bases and J 2 bases, leaving 15 bases between the germline ends. This TCR derives from a woman in her thirties or forties with COVID-19, enrolled during active disease. Sequencing was performed on peripheral blood. The chain is built from TRBV19 and TRBJ1-1; D perhaps matches TRBD1 (6 bases). The CDR3 DNA reads TGTGCCGTTAGGTGGGGGCGAAACACTGAAGCTTTCTTT. Its protein product is CAVRWGRNTEAFF.